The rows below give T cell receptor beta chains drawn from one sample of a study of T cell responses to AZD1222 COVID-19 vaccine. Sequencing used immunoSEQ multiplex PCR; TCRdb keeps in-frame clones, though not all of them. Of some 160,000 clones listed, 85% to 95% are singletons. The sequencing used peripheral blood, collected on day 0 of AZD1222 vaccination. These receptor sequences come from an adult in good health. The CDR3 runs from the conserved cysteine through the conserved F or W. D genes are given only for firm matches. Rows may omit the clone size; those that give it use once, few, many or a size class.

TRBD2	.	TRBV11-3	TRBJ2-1	TGTGCCAGCAGCTTAAAGGGGCTAGCGGGGTCCTACAATGAGCAGTTCTTC	CASSLKGLAGSYNEQFF
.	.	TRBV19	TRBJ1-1	TGTGCCAGTAGTATCCAGACCACTGAAGCTTTCTTT	CASSIQTTEAFF
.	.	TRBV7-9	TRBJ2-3	TGTGCCAGCAGCTTAAAGGGACTGCACACAGATACGCAGTATTTT	CASSLKGLHTDTQYF
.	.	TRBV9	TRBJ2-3	TGTGCCAGCAGCGTATTGAATAAACCCACAGATACGCAGTATTTT	CASSVLNKPTDTQYF
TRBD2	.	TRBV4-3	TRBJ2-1	TGCGCCAGCAGCCAACCGACTAGCGGGAGGGTTAGTGAGCAGTTCTTC	CASSQPTSGRVSEQFF
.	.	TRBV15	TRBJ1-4	TGTGCCACCAGTAGGTGGCAGGGGAATGAAAAACTGTTTTTT	CATSRWQGNEKLFF
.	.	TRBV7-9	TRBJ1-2	TGTGCCAGCAGCTTAGGATCGACAGGCTTGGGCTACACCTTC	CASSLGSTGLGYTF
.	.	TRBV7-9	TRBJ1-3	TGTGCCAGCAGCCTAACCCTCTCTGGAAACACCATATATTTT	CASSLTLSGNTIYF
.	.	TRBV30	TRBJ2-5	TGTGCCTGGTCCTCAGGGTTTGGCGAACAAGAGACCCAGTACTTC	CAWSSGFGEQETQYF
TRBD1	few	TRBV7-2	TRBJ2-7	TGTGCCAGCAGCTACAACTCGGGACAGCCCTCCTACGAGCAGTACTTC	CASSYNSGQPSYEQYF
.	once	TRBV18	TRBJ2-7	TGTGCCAGCTCACCATCGAGCTTGACTTACTACGAGCAGTACTTC	CASSPSSLTYYEQYF
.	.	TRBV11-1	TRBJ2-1	TGTGCCAGCAGCTCACCGATACTTGGCCTCCACAATGAGCAGTTCTTC	CASSSPILGLHNEQFF
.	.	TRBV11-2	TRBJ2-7	TGTGCCAGCAGCCTTGACTCTCTCGGCTACGAGCAGTACTTC	CASSLDSLGYEQYF
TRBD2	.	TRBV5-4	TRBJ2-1	TGTGCCAGCAGCTTGGGGGGTAGCGGGAGGATTCAATACAATGAGCAGTTCTTC	CASSLGGSGRIQYNEQFF
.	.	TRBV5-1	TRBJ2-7	TGCGCCAGCAGCGGGCGGGGTTACTCAGATGCCTACGAGCAGTACTTC	CASSGRGYSDAYEQYF
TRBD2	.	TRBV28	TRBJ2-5	TGTGCCAGCAGCGACGCTAGCGGTCAAGAGACCCAGTACTTC	CASSDASGQETQYF
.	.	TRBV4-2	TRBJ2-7	TGTGCCAGCAGCCAAGAGCTTTTCTCTCACTCCTACGAGCAGTACTTC	CASSQELFSHSYEQYF
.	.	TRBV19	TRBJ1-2	TGTGCCAGTAGTAGGAGAGAAGGGGCAAGAAGAGATGGCTACACCTTC	CASSRREGARRDGYTF
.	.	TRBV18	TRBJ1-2	TGTGCCAGCTCAGCAGCGGAGACGGGTGGCTACACCTTC	CASSAAETGGYTF
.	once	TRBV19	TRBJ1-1	TGTGCCAGCCCCCCTCGGGGAGACACTGAAGCTTTCTTT	CASPPRGDTEAFF
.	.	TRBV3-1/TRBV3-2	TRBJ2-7	TGTGCCAGCAGGCCTTTTACGGGGACGGCGGCTCACGAGCAGTACTTC	CASRPFTGTAAHEQYF
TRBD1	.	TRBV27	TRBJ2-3	TGTGCCACACGCCGGGACAGACAACAAGATACGCAGTATTTT	CATRRDRQQDTQYF
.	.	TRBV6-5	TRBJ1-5	TGTGCCAGCAGGGGGGACGGTTATCAGCCCCAGCATTTT	CASRGDGYQPQHF
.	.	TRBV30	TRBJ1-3	TGTGCCTGGAGTTCAGACAGACGCTCTGGAAACACCATATATTTT	CAWSSDRRSGNTIYF
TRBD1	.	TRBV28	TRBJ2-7	TGTGCCAGCAGTTTATCCGGGACAGGCAACTACGAGCAGTACTTC	CASSLSGTGNYEQYF
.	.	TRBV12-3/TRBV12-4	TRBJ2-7	TGTGCCAGCAGTCACTCCTACGAGCAGTACTTC	CASSHSYEQYF
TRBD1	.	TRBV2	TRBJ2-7	TGTGCCAGCAGGCGACCAGGGGGCCCCTACGAGCAGTACTTC	CASRRPGGPYEQYF
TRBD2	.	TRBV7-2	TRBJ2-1	TGTGCCAGCAGCTTAGACAAAGGCCTAGCGGGAGTTAATGAGCAGTTCTTC	CASSLDKGLAGVNEQFF
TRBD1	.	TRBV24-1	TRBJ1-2	TGTGCCACCCAGGACAGGGGCTATGGCTACACCTTC	CATQDRGYGYTF
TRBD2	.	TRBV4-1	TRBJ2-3	TGCGCCAGCAGCCATCCCGGGACTAGCTACGATACGCAGTATTTT	CASSHPGTSYDTQYF
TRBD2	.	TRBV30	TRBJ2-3	TGTGCCTGGAGTGTTGGGACTAGCGGTAGAACGCAGTATTTT	CAWSVGTSGRTQYF